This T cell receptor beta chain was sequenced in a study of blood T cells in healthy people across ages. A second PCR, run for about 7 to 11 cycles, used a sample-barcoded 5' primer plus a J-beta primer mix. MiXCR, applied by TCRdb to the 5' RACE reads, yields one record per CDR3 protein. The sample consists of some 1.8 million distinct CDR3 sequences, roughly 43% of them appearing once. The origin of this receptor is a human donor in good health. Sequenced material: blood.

The CDR3 loop is CASSYSGGQGAHEQYF. The CDR3, as DNA: TGTGCCAGCAGTTACTCGGGGGGGCAGGGGGCCCACGAGCAGTACTTC. The rearrangement uses TRBV6-6 and TRBJ2-4, with a possible D match to TRBD1 (8 bases). With the DNA end fitting TRBJ2-7 better, the J assignment may be wrong. The CDR3 is 16 residues long. Germline CDR1 reads MNHNY; CDR2 reads SVGAGI (reference sequence).